The clone carrying this T cell receptor beta chain was counted a few times. Profiling relied on immunoSEQ multiplex PCR, and the TCRdb table lists in-frame clones only, not all of them. There are some 400,000 clones in the sample; 80% to 90% occur only once, and around 1.1% lies in the top ten. The data stem from a study of blood T cell repertoires in COVID-19. The V gene's germline CDR1 is MNHEY and CDR2 SMNVEV (reference sequence). The CDR3 contains 14 residues. The V gene lost 6 bases and the J gene lost 3 bases, with 13 bases spanning the gap. Sample: PBMCs or T cells enriched from blood (not recorded which). The TCR originated in a man aged 30-40 years who had recovered from COVID-19. This rearrangement joins TRBV27 to TRBJ2-3; D is possibly TRBD1 (6 bases). CDR3 sequence: CASSQGSGTDTQYF. The CDR3 DNA reads as TGTGCCAGCAGCCAGGGGTCCGGGACAGATACGCAGTATTTT.